The 20 T cell receptor beta chains below come from one sample, sequenced in a study of cytomegalovirus exposure and HLA in healthy donors (dated by TCRdb to about 2017). Receptors were amplified or captured by the immunoSEQ multiplex PCR assay. TCRdb retrieved this table from immuneACCESS and kept in-frame rearrangements only. Not all clones are present; in checked studies, unresolved V genes account for under half, and no reason is known for the remainder. For this sample the table gives under 200,000 clones, of which about 81% were detected only once. Of the sample, 1% to 1.5% is held by the ten largest clones. The specimen was PBMCs. The receptors come from a woman in her twenties or thirties in good health and CMV-seronegative.

J is TRBJ2-1 and V is TRBV7-9; the match to TRBD2 covers 11 bases. The V segment lost 1 base and the J segment 7 bases; nucleotides outside the gene matches: 3. CDR3 length: 15 residues. The germline CDR1 and CDR2 sequences are SEHNR and FQNEAQ (reference sequence). CDR3 sequence reads: CASSLGLAGSNEQFF. CDR3 coding DNA: TGTGCCAGCAGCTTAGGACTAGCGGGGTCAAATGAGCAGTTCTTC. Supplemented by reference TRBV7-9 and TRBJ2-1, the full variable domain reads DTGVSQNPRHKITKRGQNVTFRCDPISEHNRLYWYRQTLGQGPEFLTYFQNEAQLEKSRLLSDRFSAERPKGSFSTLEIQRTEQGDSAMYLCASSLGLAGSNEQFFGPGTRLTVL.

The chain uses TRBV14 and TRBJ2-7; D is undetermined. Trimming removed 4 bases from V and 5 bases from J, with 6 bases in between. This CDR3 has 11 amino acids. CDR1 is SGHDN, CDR2 FVKESK, per germline. The CDR3 here is CASSPLHEQYF. CDR3 in DNA: TGTGCCAGCAGCCCACTCCACGAGCAGTACTTC.

Turning to this clone: This sample also contains other DNA sequences that code for the same CDR3. V usage is TRBV6-6 and J usage is TRBJ1-5; 8 bases match TRBD1. The germline CDR1 and CDR2 sequences are MNHNY and SVGAGI (reference sequence). CDR3 length: 14 residues. J gave up 4 bases and V 5 bases, and 4 bases lay outside the gene matches. This CDR3 reads CASSPGQGNQPQHF. CDR3 bases: TGTGCCAGCAGTCCAGGACAGGGAAATCAGCCCCAGCATTTT.

The chain has TRBV5-1 and TRBJ2-7; possibly TRBD1 for D (5 bases). V dropped 7 bases and J dropped 0 bases, with 14 bases sitting between them. The CDR3 spans 14 residues. Germline V gene sequence: CDR1 SGHRS, CDR2 YFSETQ. The CDR3, as DNA: TGCGCCAGCGCAGGGCCAGATCGCTCCTACGAGCAGTACTTC. This encodes CASAGPDRSYEQYF.

In regard to this clone: Because the CDR3's place on the DNA is in doubt, the DNA is left out and the CDR3 is given as listed by TCRdb. The chain joins TRBV25-1 to TRBJ2-7; the D call of TRBD1 is as the table states it, not checked on the DNA. The CDR3 is 16 residues long, ends included. CDR1 and CDR2 (germline): MGHDK, SYGVNS. CDR3 sequence reads: CASSSSGQGYFYEQYF.

The rearrangement joins TRBV30 to TRBJ2-5, with D unresolved. Per the germline V gene, CDR1 is GTSNPN and CDR2 is SVGIG (reference sequence). CDR3 size: 12 residues. Trimming took 5 bases from V and 5 from J, leaving 12 bases between them. CDR3 DNA: TGTGCCTGGGGCCTTCAGTCGGAGACCCAGTACTTC. Its protein product is CAWGLQSETQYF.

The chain couples TRBV7-9 to TRBJ1-4, with D tentatively TRBD1 (5 bases). The length of the CDR3 is 14 residues. V was clipped by 5 bases and J by 8 bases, with 15 bases between them. CDR1 is SEHNR, CDR2 FQNEAQ, per germline (reference sequence). The chain's CDR3 is CASSPGGGKEKLFF. In DNA form, the CDR3 reads TGTGCCAGCAGCCCCGGTGGGGGGAAGGAAAAACTGTTTTTT.

The V and J genes are TRBV5-4 and TRBJ2-2, with D possibly matching TRBD2 (6 bases). The V end was cut by 6 bases, the J end by 0 bases, with 12 bases between. The CDR3 spans 15 residues. Germline V gene data show CDR1 as SGHNT and CDR2 as YYREEE (reference sequence). The chain's CDR3 is CASNKGGTNTGELFF. CDR3 in DNA: TGTGCCAGCAATAAGGGCGGGACGAACACCGGGGAGCTGTTTTTT.

The chain combines TRBV9 with TRBJ2-7; 7 nucleotides agree with TRBD1. The CDR3 contains 13 residues. Germline loops: CDR1 SGDLS, CDR2 YYNGEE. Trimming cost V 1 base and J 8 bases; bases outside gene matches: 6. The CDR3 loop is CASSVHTGDQQYF. In DNA, the CDR3 is TGTGCCAGCAGCGTACATACAGGGGACCAGCAGTACTTC.

The chain has TRBV7-9 and TRBJ1-2, with TRBD1 as a possible D gene (6 bases). Germline V gene data show CDR1 as SEHNR and CDR2 as FQNEAQ (reference sequence). The CDR3 spans 13 residues. Trimming cost V 5 bases and J 4 bases, with 11 bases left between them. The CDR3 reads CASSQGPRYGYTF. The CDR3 region has the DNA TGTGCCAGCAGCCAGGGGCCACGCTATGGCTACACCTTC. Full variable domain (remainder filled in from reference TRBV7-9 and TRBJ1-2): DTGVSQNPRHKITKRGQNVTFRCDPISEHNRLYWYRQTLGQGPEFLTYFQNEAQLEKSRLLSDRFSAERPKGSFSTLEIQRTEQGDSAMYLCASSQGPRYGYTFGSGTRLTVV.

This clone was counted at least ten times. The chain combines TRBV6-4 with TRBJ1-6; D gene uncertain. V dropped 4 bases and J dropped 6 bases, with 7 bases sitting between them. The CDR3 covers 13 residues. CDR1 is MRHNA and CDR2 is SNTAGT in the germline V gene. The CDR3 DNA is TGTGCCAGCAGTGCGTACAGTAATTCACCCCTCCACTTT. Protein product: CASSAYSNSPLHF.

The count of this clone is one. The chain joins TRBV7-9 to TRBJ2-7, with TRBD2 identical over 12 bases. Germline CDR1 is SEHNR and CDR2 is FQNEAQ (reference sequence). The CDR3 length is 16 residues. V shed 10 bases, J shed 3 bases, and the junction held 13 bases outside the gene matches. The CDR3 is CAIGLGGGLAGYEQYF. CDR3 bases: TGTGCCATCGGCCTGGGAGGGGGACTAGCGGGCTACGAGCAGTACTTC.

The V call is TRBV6-1, the J call TRBJ1-2, with TRBD1 matching 7 bases. CDR3 length equals 12 residues. CDR1 and CDR2 from the germline V gene are MNHNS and SASEGT. V gave up 4 bases and J gave up 5 bases; unmatched junction bases: 1. The CDR3 loop reads CASSARGYGYTF. CDR3 DNA: TGTGCCAGCAGTGCCAGGGGGTATGGCTACACCTTC.

The chain links TRBV5-1 to TRBJ1-1, with 10 bases identical to TRBD1. This CDR3 spans 17 amino acids. Germline V gives CDR1 SGHRS, CDR2 YFSETQ. The ends lost 3 bases at V and 4 bases at J; junction bases unmatched: 12. The CDR3 is CASSWGQGPSRGTEAFF. The CDR3 DNA reads as TGCGCCAGCAGCTGGGGACAGGGGCCGTCTAGGGGCACTGAAGCTTTCTTT.

The CDR3 DNA follows: TGCGCCAGCAGCTTGCCTTCTCGCGAGCAGTACTTC. This codes for CASSLPSREQYF. J is TRBJ2-7 and V is TRBV5-1; D ambiguous. The CDR3 totals 12 residues. V lost 1 base, J lost 6 bases, and 8 bases lay in between. Germline assignment: CDR1 SGHRS and CDR2 YFSETQ.

This rearrangement joins TRBV4-1 to TRBJ2-1; a weak D match, TRBD2 (5 bases). V lost 4 bases to trimming and J lost 4 bases, with 17 bases between them. This CDR3 region has 16 residues. In germline, CDR1 is MGHRA, CDR2 YSYEKL. CDR3 in DNA: TGCGCCAGCAGCCCGGACGAGGGTGGCCCTTACAATGAGCAGTTCTTC. It yields the protein CASSPDEGGPYNEQFF.

The J gene is TRBJ1-5, the V gene TRBV6-5; possibly TRBD1 for D (6 bases). CDR1 is MNHEY and CDR2 is SVGAGI in the germline V gene. The CDR3 covers 14 residues. V was clipped by 6 bases and J by 4 bases, with 13 bases between them. CDR3 sequence reads: CASSPGTPNQPQHF. The CDR3 nucleotides read TGTGCCAGCAGCCCCGGGACACCTAATCAGCCCCAGCATTTT.

The rearrangement uses TRBV5-1 and TRBJ2-3; D possibly corresponds to TRBD2 (7 bases). The CDR3 has 14 residues. Germline assignment: CDR1 SGHRS and CDR2 YFSETQ. Deletions cut 2 bases from V and 4 bases from J, with 11 bases between. For the CDR3, the DNA is TGCGCCAGCAGCTTCGGGGGGCCCGCAGATACGCAGTATTTT. It codes for CASSFGGPADTQYF.

This chain uses TRBV29-1 with TRBJ2-5; 10 bases are shared with TRBD1. CDR1 and CDR2 (germline): SQVTM, ANQGSEA. J lost 5 bases, V lost 6 bases, and 9 bases had no gene match. CDR3 length: 14 residues. In DNA, the CDR3 is TGCAGCGTAGCTTTGGGACAGGGGAGGGAGACCCAGTACTTC. The encoded protein is CSVALGQGRETQYF.

J is TRBJ2-1 and V is TRBV10-1, with 7 positions matching TRBD1. V was clipped by 3 bases and J by 4 bases; unmatched bases: 9. CDR3 length equals 16 residues. Looked up from germline, CDR1 is WNHNN and CDR2 is SYGVQD (reference sequence). The CDR3 sequence is CASSEGRGRSYNEQFF. The CDR3 DNA sequence: TGCGCCAGCAGTGAAGGTAGGGGGCGTTCGTACAATGAGCAGTTCTTC.